This is a list of T cell receptor beta chains from one sample in a study of cytomegalovirus exposure and HLA in healthy donors. The repertoire was sequenced with immunoSEQ multiplex PCR; TCRdb's copy has only in-frame clones and lacks some. The sample has about 190,000 clones; 80% are singletons. The sequencing input was PBMCs. These TCRs come from a boy under 18 in good health and CMV-seronegative. The conserved cysteine and the conserved F or W are not part of the CDR3 here. Each record gives: J gene, V gene, CDR3 length, CDR3 protein.

j_gene: TRBJ2-3
v_gene: TRBV15
len: 15
CDR3aa: ATSRDLAGDGTDTQY

j_gene: TRBJ2-3
v_gene: TRBV7-6
len: 14
CDR3aa: ASSRFTRGSTDTQY

j_gene: TRBJ2-5
v_gene: TRBV5-4
len: 11
CDR3aa: ASSVQGAETQY

j_gene: TRBJ2-6
v_gene: TRBV4-3
len: 15
CDR3aa: ASSTQTGGSGANVLT

j_gene: TRBJ2-5
v_gene: TRBV21-1
len: 14
CDR3aa: ASRRASGRGEETQY

j_gene: TRBJ2-7
v_gene: TRBV4-1
len: 15
CDR3aa: ASSQGTERIGTYEQY

j_gene: TRBJ1-2
v_gene: TRBV11-2
len: 14
CDR3aa: ASSLRWTGGEVGYT

j_gene: TRBJ2-5
v_gene: TRBV30
len: 13
CDR3aa: AWSAGNLLQETQY

j_gene: TRBJ2-5
v_gene: TRBV7-9
len: 11
CDR3aa: SSSLAGVETQY

j_gene: TRBJ1-1
v_gene: TRBV6-5
len: 10
CDR3aa: ASSRAEGDAF

j_gene: -
v_gene: TRBV9
len: 13
CDR3aa: ASSVEEGGTYEQY

j_gene: TRBJ1-2
v_gene: TRBV7-9
len: 14
CDR3aa: ASSLQEGGANYGYT

j_gene: TRBJ2-3
v_gene: TRBV5-1
len: 16
CDR3aa: ASSYGLAGGPGTDTQY

j_gene: TRBJ2-5
v_gene: TRBV29-1
len: 15
CDR3aa: SVEDLGQGSYQETQY

j_gene: TRBJ2-1
v_gene: TRBV6-5
len: 13
CDR3aa: ASSFRGRSYNEQF

j_gene: TRBJ2-7
v_gene: TRBV4-2
len: 12
CDR3aa: ASSPLLASYEQY

j_gene: TRBJ1-2
v_gene: TRBV19
len: 11
CDR3aa: ASRPNRDYGYT

j_gene: TRBJ1-1
v_gene: TRBV18
len: 14
CDR3aa: ASSPRGRGWNTEAF

j_gene: TRBJ1-2
v_gene: TRBV13
len: 12
CDR3aa: ASSQDRDLYGYT

j_gene: TRBJ1-1
v_gene: TRBV18
len: 12
CDR3aa: ASSPGGENTEAF

j_gene: TRBJ1-1
v_gene: TRBV28
len: 13
CDR3aa: ASSLLGQGAGEAF

j_gene: TRBJ2-1
v_gene: TRBV9
len: 13
CDR3aa: ASSVVSDRVNEQF

j_gene: TRBJ1-5
v_gene: TRBV2
len: 9
CDR3aa: ASSDGQPQH

j_gene: TRBJ2-1
v_gene: TRBV13
len: 13
CDR3aa: ASSSELAGGQEQF

j_gene: TRBJ2-2
v_gene: TRBV11-2
len: 14
CDR3aa: ASRQPGQGLKGELF

j_gene: TRBJ2-1
v_gene: TRBV14
len: 11
CDR3aa: ASSPGQGSEKF

j_gene: -
v_gene: TRBV12-5
len: 13
CDR3aa: ASGLGTGGSYEQY

j_gene: TRBJ2-7
v_gene: TRBV4-1
len: 13
CDR3aa: ASSHQDLNNYEQY

j_gene: TRBJ1-3
v_gene: TRBV20-1
len: 9
CDR3aa: SAGQGNTIY

j_gene: TRBJ1-6
v_gene: TRBV7-9
len: 13
CDR3aa: ASSLGTAKNSPLH

j_gene: TRBJ2-1
v_gene: TRBV6-1
len: 12
CDR3aa: ASSILDSQNEQF

j_gene: TRBJ1-2
v_gene: TRBV11-3
len: 12
CDR3aa: ASSSRDRNYGYT

j_gene: TRBJ1-1
v_gene: TRBV5-1
len: 12
CDR3aa: ASSVTGVDTEAF

j_gene: TRBJ2-7
v_gene: TRBV29-1
len: 11
CDR3aa: SVLGGTGYEQY

j_gene: TRBJ2-5
v_gene: TRBV18
len: 15
CDR3aa: ASSPRGLAGVGETQY

j_gene: TRBJ1-2
v_gene: TRBV4-1
len: 12
CDR3aa: ASSQRATNYGYT

j_gene: TRBJ2-3
v_gene: TRBV5-8
len: 15
CDR3aa: ASSLILPGQGADTQY

j_gene: TRBJ2-1
v_gene: TRBV30
len: 12
CDR3aa: ASLGLALEMGQF

j_gene: TRBJ2-3
v_gene: TRBV7-9
len: 14
CDR3aa: ASSLGDGGAKDTQY

j_gene: TRBJ1-2
v_gene: TRBV7-9
len: 14
CDR3aa: ASSSRDRDSGYGYT

j_gene: TRBJ2-3
v_gene: TRBV7-3
len: 12
CDR3aa: ASSVAGAADTQY

j_gene: TRBJ2-7
v_gene: TRBV6-1
len: 12
CDR3aa: ASSEWDSSYEQY

j_gene: TRBJ2-1
v_gene: TRBV5-1
len: 15
CDR3aa: ASSLGLAGGHRNEQF

j_gene: TRBJ2-2
v_gene: TRBV14
len: 12
CDR3aa: ASSRERVSGELF

j_gene: TRBJ2-7
v_gene: TRBV5-6
len: 16
CDR3aa: ASSFLITRDRDSYEQY

j_gene: TRBJ2-1
v_gene: TRBV7-9
len: 10
CDR3aa: ASSPTSFEQF